Reported below is one TCR beta chain. Its antigen is still unknown. The data stem from a study of T cells in localized non-small cell lung cancer. Study findings and constraints: Adjacent lung was found to contain a median approximately 60 of the top 100 tumor clones. Uninvolved adjacent lung showed peak T cell clonality, exceeding tumor.

Measured with immunoSEQ multiplex PCR; TCRdb has only the in-frame clones, and not every one. The data show roughly 61,000 clones, 81% seen once. The sequencing here drew on PBMCs, taken before any cancer treatment. This receptor was identified in a man aged 40 to 70 with stage II lung adenocarcinoma.

The CDR3 protein is CAISESTSGRRDEQFF. CDR3 nucleotides: TGTGCCATCAGTGAGTCGACTAGCGGGAGAAGGGATGAGCAGTTCTTC. The chain has TRBV10-3 and TRBJ2-1; 12 nucleotides match TRBD2. The J segment lost 8 bases and the V segment lost 0 bases, leaving 5 bases of the junction unmatched. Germline-derived CDR1 and CDR2 are ENHRY and SYGVKD. This CDR3 contains 16 residues.